This TCR beta chain was captured in a study of blood T cell repertoires in COVID-19. At the level of the study: Italy, Spain and the United States were the sources of the convalescent and acute COVID-19 samples.

J was trimmed by 5 bases and V by 4 bases; bases with no gene match: 18. This CDR3 is built from 19 residues. The germline V gene has CDR1 MNHEY and CDR2 SVGEGT. The repertoire was sequenced with immunoSEQ multiplex PCR; TCRdb's copy has only in-frame clones and lacks some. The table includes 350,000 to 450,000 clones, roughly 80% detected once. Those who participated ranged in age from roughly 18 to 95 years and resided in about two dozen US areas. Assignment of participants to cohorts was predicated upon participant-reported clinical history. Two negative PCRs, clearance, or symptom resolution had been documented for recovered Cohort 3 donors.

This TCR came from a woman in her forties or fifties who had recovered from COVID-19. Material: PBMCs or T cells enriched from blood (not recorded which). The chain joins TRBV6-2 or TRBV6-3 to TRBJ1-5; 9 bases agree with TRBD1. The CDR3 coding sequence is TGTGCCAGCAGTTCACGACGACAGGGGGGGACCGGGAATGATCAGCCCCAGCATTTT. It is translated as CASSSRRQGGTGNDQPQHF.